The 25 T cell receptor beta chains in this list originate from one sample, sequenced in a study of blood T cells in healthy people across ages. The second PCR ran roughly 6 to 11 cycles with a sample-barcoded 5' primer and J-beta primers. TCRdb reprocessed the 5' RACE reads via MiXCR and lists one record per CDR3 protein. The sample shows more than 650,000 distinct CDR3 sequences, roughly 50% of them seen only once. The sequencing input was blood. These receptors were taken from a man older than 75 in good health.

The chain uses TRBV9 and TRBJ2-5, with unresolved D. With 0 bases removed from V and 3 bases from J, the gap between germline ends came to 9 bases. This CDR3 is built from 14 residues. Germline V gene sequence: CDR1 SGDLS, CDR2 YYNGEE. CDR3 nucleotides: TGTGCCAGCAGCGTAGGCTTGGGTGAAGAGACCCAGTACTTC. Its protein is CASSVGLGEETQYF.

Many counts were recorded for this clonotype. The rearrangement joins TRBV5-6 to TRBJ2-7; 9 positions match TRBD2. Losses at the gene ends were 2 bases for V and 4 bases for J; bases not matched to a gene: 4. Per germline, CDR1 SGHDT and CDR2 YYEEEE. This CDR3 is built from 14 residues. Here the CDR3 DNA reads TGTGCCAGCAGCTTCAGACTAGCGGAATACGAGCAGTACTTC. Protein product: CASSFRLAEYEQYF.

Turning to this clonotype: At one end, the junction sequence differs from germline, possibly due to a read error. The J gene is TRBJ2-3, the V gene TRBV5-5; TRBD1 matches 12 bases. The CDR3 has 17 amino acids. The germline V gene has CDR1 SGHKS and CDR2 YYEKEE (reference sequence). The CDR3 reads CASNLGWGQGAGDTQYF. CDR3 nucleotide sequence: TGTGCCAGCAACTTGGGATGGGGACAGGGGGCAGGGGATACGCAGTATTTT.

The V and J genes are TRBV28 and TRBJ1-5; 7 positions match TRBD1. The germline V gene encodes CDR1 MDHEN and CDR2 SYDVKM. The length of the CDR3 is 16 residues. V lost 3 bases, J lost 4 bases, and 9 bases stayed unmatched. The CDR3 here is CASSFGDSRRNQPQHF. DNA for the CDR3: TGTGCCAGCAGTTTCGGGGACAGCCGACGGAATCAGCCCCAGCATTTT.

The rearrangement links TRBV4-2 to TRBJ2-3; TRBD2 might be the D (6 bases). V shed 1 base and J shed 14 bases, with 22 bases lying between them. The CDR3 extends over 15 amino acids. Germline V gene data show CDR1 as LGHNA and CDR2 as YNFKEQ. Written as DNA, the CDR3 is TGTGCCAGCAGCCAAGGGGGCAGCGGGCACAGATACGCGTATTTT. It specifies CASSQGGSGHRYAYF.

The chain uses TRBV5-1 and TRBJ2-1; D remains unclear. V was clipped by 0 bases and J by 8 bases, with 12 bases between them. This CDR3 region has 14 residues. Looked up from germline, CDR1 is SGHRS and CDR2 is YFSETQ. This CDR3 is CASSLGRTNHEQFF. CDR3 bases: TGCGCCAGCAGCTTGGGCCGAACCAACCATGAGCAGTTCTTC.

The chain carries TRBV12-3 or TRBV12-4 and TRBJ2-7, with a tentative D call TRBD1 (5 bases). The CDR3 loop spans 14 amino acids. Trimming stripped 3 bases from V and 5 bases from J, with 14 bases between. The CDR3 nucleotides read TGTGCCAGCAGTTTTGGAGACAGAATTGACGAGCAGTACTTC. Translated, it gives CASSFGDRIDEQYF.

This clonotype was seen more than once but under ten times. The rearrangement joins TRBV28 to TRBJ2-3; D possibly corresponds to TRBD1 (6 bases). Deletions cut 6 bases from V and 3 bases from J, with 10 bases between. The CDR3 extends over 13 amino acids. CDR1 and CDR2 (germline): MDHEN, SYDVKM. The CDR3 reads CASRPQGTDTQYF. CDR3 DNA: TGTGCCAGCAGGCCACAGGGAACAGATACGCAGTATTTT.

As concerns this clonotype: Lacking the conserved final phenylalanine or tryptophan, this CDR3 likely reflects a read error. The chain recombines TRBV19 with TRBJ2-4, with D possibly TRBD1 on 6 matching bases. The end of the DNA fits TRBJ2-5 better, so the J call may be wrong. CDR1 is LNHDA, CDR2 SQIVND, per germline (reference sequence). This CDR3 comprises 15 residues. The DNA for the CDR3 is TGTGCCAGTAGCAGGGGCCAGGGCCCCCAAGAGACCCAGTACGTC. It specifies CASSRGQGPQETQYV.

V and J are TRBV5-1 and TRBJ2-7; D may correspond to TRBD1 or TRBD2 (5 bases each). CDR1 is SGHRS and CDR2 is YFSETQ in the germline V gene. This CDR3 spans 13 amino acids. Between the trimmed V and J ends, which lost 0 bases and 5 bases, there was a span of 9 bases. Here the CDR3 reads CASSLVGVHEQYF. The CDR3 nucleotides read TGCGCCAGCAGCTTGGTGGGGGTACACGAGCAGTACTTC.

Here the CDR3 reads CASSPGLAGTYRYAYF. The CDR3 DNA sequence: TGTGCCAGCAGCCCAGGACTAGCGGGAACCTACAGATACGCGTATTTT. V and J are TRBV11-2 and TRBJ2-3, with 12 bases aligning to TRBD2. Germline lookup yields CDR1 SGHAT and CDR2 FQNNGV. This CDR3 spans 16 amino acids. V shed 5 bases, J shed 14 bases, and the junction held 17 bases outside the gene matches.

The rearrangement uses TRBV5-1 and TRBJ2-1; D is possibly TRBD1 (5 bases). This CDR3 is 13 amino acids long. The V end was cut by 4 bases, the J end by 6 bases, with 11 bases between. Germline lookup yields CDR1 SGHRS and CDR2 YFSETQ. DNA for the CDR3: TGCGCCAGCAGCCCGGTAAGGGGCAATGAGCAGTTCTTC. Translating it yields CASSPVRGNEQFF.

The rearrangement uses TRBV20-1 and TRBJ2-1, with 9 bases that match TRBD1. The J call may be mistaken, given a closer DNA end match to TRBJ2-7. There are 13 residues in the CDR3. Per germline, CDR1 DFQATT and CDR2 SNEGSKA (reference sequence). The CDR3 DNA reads TGCAGTGCAGCCCCCCGGACAGGGGACGAGCAGTACTTC. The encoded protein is CSAAPRTGDEQYF.

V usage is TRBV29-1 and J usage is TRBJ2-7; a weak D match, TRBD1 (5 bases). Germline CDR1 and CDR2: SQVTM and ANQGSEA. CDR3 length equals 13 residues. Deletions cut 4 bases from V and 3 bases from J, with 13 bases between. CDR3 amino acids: CSVVEGTGYEQYF. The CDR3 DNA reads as TGCAGCGTTGTAGAAGGTACAGGCTACGAGCAGTACTTC.

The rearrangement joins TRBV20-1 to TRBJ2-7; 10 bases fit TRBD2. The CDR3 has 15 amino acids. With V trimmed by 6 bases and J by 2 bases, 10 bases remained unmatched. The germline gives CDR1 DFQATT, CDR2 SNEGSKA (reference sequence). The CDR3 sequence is CSAQSGAGGPYEQYF. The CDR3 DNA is TGCAGTGCCCAATCGGGAGCGGGAGGGCCCTACGAGCAGTACTTC.

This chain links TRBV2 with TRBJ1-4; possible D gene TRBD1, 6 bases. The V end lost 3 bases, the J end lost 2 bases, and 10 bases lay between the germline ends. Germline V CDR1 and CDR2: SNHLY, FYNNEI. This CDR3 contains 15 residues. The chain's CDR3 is CASSEDRKTNEKLFF. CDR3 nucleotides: TGTGCCAGCAGTGAGGACAGAAAGACTAATGAAAAACTGTTTTTT.

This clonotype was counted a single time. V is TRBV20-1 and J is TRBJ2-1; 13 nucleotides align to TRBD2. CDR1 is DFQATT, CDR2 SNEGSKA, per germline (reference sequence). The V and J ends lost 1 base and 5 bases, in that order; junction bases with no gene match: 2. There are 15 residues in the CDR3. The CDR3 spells CSARALAGGNNEQFF. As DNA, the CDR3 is TGCAGTGCTAGAGCACTAGCGGGAGGGAACAATGAGCAGTTCTTC.

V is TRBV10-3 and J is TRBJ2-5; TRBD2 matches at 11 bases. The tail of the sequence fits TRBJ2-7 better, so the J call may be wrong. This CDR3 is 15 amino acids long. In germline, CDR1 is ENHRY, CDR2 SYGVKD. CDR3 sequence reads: CAISATSSGRYEQYF. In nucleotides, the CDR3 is TGTGCCATCAGTGCGACGTCTAGCGGGAGGTACGAGCAGTACTTC.

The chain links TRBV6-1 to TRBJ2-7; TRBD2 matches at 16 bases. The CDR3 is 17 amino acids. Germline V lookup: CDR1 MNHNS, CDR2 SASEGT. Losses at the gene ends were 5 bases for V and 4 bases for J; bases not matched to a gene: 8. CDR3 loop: CASSRSGTSGRAYEQYF. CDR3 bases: TGTGCCAGCAGTAGATCCGGGACTAGCGGGAGGGCTTACGAGCAGTACTTC.

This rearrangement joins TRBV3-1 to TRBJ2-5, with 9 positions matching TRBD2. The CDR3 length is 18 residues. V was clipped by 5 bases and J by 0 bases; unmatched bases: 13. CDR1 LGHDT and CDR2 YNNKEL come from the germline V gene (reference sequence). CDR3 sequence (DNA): TGTGCCAGCAGCACCGGACTAGCGCTGATGTCGGACCAAGAGACCCAGTACTTC. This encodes CASSTGLALMSDQETQYF.

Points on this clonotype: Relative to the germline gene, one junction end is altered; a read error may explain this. The CDR3 DNA reads TGTGCTAGCAGCCCCCTCCCTACTGGCGAGCAGTACTTC. Its translation is CASSPLPTGEQYF. This chain joins TRBV7-7 and TRBJ2-7; no clear D. Per germline, CDR1 SSHAT and CDR2 FNYEAQ (reference sequence). The CDR3 totals 13 residues.

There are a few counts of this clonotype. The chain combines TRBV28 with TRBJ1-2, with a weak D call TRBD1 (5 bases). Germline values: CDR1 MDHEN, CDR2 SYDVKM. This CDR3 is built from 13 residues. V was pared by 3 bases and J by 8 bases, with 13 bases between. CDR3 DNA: TGTGCCAGCAGTTTGGGAGGCGGGGACGGCTACACCTTC. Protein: CASSLGGGDGYTF.

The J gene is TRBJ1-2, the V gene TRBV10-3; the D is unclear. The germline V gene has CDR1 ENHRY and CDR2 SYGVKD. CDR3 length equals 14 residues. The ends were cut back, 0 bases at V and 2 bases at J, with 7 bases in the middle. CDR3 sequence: CAISESTGNYGYTF. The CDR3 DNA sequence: TGTGCCATCAGTGAGTCGACGGGAAACTATGGCTACACCTTC.

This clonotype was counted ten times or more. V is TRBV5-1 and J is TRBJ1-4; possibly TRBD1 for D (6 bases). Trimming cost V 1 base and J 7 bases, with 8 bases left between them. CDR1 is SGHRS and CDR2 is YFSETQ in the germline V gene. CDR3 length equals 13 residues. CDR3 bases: TGCGCCAGCAGCTTGAACAGGGTTGAAAAACTGTTTTTT. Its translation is CASSLNRVEKLFF. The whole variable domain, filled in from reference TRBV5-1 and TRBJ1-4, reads KAGVTQTPRYLIKTRGQQVTLSCSPISGHRSVSWYQQTPGQGLQFLFEYFSETQRNKGNFPGRFSGRQFSNSRSEMNVSTLELGDSALYLCASSLNRVEKLFFGSGTQLSVL.

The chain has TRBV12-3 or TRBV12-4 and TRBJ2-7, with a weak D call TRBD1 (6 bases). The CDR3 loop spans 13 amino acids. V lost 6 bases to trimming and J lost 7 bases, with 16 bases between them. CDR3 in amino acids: CASSEDRPTEQYF. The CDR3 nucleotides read TGTGCCAGCAGCGAGGACAGACCTACGGAGCAGTACTTC.